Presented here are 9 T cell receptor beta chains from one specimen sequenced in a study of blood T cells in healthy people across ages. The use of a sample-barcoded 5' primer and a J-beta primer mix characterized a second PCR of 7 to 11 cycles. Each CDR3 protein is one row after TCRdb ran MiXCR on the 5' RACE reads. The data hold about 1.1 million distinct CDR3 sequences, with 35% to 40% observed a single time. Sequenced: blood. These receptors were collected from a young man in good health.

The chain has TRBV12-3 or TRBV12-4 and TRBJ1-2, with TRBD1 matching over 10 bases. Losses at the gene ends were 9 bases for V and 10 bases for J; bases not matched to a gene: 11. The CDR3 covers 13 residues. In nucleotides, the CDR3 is TGTGCCAGTCAGACCGGGACAGGGGTCGACTACACCTTC. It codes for CASQTGTGVDYTF.

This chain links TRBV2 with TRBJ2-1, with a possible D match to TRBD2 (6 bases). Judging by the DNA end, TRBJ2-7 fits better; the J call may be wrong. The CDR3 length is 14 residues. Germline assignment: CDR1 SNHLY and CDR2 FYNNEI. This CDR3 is CASLALSSYNEQYF. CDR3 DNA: TGTGCCAGTCTAGCGCTTAGCTCCTACAATGAGCAGTACTTC.

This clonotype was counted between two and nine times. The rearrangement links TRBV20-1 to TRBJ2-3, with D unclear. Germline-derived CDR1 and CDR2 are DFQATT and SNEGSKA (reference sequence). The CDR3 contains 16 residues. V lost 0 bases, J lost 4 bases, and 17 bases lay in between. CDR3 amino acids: CSARDLRPKTSDTQYF. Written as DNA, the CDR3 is TGCAGTGCTAGAGATCTACGGCCGAAGACCTCAGATACGCAGTATTTT.

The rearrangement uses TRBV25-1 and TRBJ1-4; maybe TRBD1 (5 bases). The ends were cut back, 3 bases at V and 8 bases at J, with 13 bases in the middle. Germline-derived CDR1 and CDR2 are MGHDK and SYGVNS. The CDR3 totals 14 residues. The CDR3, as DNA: TGTGCCAGCAGTGACGGAGGGCAGGGCGAAAAACTGTTTTTT. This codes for CASSDGGQGEKLFF.

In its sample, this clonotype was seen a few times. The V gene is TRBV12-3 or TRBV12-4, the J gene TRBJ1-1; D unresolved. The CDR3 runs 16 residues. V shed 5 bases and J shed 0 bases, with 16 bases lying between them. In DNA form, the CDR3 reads TGTGCCAGCAGTCCTTACAATACCATAATGAACACTGAAGCTTTCTTT. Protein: CASSPYNTIMNTEAFF.

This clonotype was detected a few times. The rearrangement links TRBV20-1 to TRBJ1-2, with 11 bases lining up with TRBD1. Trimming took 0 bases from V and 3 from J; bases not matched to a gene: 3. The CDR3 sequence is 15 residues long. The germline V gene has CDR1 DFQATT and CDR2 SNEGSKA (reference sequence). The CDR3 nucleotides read TGCAGTGCTAGAGACTGGGGACAGGGGGACTATGGCTACACCTTC. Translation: CSARDWGQGDYGYTF.

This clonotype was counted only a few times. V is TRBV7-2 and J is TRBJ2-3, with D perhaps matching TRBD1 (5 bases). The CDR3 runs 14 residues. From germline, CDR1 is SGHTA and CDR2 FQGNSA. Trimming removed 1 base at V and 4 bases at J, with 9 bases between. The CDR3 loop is CASSLETRADTQYF. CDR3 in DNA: TGTGCCAGCAGCTTAGAAACCAGGGCAGATACGCAGTATTTT.

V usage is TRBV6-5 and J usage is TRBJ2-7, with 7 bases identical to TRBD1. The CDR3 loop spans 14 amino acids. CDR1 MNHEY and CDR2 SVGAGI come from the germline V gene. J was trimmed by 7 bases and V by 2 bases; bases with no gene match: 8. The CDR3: CASSYGEQGNEQYF. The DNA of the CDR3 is TGTGCCAGCAGTTACGGGGAACAGGGGAATGAGCAGTACTTC.

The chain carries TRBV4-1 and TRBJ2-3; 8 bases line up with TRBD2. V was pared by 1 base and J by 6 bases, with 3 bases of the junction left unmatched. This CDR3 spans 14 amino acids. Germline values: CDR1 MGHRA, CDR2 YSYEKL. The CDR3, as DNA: TGCGCCAGCAGCCAAGTAGGGACTAGGGATACGCAGTATTTT. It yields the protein CASSQVGTRDTQYF.